This TCR beta chain was profiled in a study of Ad26.COV2.S vaccination and SARS-CoV-2 variants. This CDR3 is built from 16 residues. Germline CDR1 SGHNT, CDR2 YYREEE (reference sequence). The V segment lost 9 bases and the J segment 0 bases; nucleotides outside the gene matches: 11. The protocol was immunoSEQ multiplex PCR, while the TCRdb copy is restricted to in-frame clones and leaves out a portion. The sample lists roughly 420,000 clones, approximately 88% occurring once. As for treatment: 15 to 20 received Ad26.COV2.S at low or high dose, single or two shots; roughly 5 received placebo; per-sample allocation not given. Repertoires come from day 63 after the first vaccine or placebo injection.

The receptor was isolated from a person aged 18-60 years who received the Ad26.COV2.S COVID-19 vaccine or a placebo. Source: peripheral blood, taken in a trial of Ad26.COV2.S vaccine versus placebo. The V and J genes are TRBV5-4 and TRBJ2-1; 8 nucleotides match TRBD2. For the CDR3, the DNA is TGTGCCACCGCGGCGGGGGGCGATAGCTCCTACAATGAGCAGTTCTTC. Translating it yields CATAAGGDSSYNEQFF.